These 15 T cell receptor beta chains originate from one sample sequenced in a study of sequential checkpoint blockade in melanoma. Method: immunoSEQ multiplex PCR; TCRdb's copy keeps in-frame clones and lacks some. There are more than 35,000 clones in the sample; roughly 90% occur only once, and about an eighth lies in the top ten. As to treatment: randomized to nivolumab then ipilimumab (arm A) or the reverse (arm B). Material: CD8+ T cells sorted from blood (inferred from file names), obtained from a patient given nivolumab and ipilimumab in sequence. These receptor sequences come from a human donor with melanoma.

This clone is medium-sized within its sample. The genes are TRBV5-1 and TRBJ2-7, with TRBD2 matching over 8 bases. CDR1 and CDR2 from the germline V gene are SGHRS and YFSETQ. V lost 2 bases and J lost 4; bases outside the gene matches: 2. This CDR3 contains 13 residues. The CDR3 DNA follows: TGCGCCAGCAGCTTCGGGACTAGGTACGAGCAGTACGTC. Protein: CASSFGTRYEQYV.

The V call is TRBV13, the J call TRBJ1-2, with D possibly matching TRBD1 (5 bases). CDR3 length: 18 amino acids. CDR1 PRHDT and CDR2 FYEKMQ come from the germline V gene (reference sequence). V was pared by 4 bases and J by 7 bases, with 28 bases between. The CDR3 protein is CASSSVRAIERGPGGYTF. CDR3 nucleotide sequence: TGTGCCAGCAGCTCGGTTAGGGCCATCGAGCGGGGCCCGGGTGGCTACACCTTC. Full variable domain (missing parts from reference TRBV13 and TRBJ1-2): AAGVIQSPRHLIKEKRETATLKCYPIPRHDTVYWYQQGPGQDPQFLISFYEKMQSDKGSIPDRFSAQQFSDYHSELNMSSLELGDSALYFCASSSVRAIERGPGGYTFGSGTRLTVV.

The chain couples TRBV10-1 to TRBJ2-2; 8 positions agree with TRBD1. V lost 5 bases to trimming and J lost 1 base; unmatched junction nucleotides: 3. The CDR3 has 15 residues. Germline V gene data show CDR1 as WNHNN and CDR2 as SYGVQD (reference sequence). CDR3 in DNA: TGCGCCAGCAGTTCCGGGACAGGGAACACCGGGGAGCTGTTTTTT. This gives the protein CASSSGTGNTGELFF.

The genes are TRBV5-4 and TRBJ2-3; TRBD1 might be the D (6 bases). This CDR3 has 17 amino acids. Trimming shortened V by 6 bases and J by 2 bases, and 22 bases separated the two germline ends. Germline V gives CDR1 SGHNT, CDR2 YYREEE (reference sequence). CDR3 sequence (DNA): TGTGCCAGCACCAAAACTTGGGGGCAAGGGCTCACAGATACGCAGTATTTT. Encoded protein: CASTKTWGQGLTDTQYF.

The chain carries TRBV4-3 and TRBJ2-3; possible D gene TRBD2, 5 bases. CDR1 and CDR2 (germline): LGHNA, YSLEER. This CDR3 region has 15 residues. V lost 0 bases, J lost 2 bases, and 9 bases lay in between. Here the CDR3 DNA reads TGCGCCAGCAGCCAAGAGCGGGTAATCACAGATACGCAGTATTTT. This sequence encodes CASSQERVITDTQYF.

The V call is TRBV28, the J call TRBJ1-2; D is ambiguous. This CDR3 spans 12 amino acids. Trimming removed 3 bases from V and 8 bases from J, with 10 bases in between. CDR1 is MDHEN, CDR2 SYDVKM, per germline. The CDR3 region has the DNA TGTGCCAGCAGTTTGGCCGGGGAGGGCTACACCTTC. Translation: CASSLAGEGYTF.

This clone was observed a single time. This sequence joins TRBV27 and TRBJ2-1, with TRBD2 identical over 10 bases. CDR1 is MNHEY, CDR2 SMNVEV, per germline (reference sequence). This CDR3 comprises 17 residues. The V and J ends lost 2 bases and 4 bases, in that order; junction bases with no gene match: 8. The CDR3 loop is CASSLLYGLAEYNEQFF. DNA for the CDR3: TGTGCCAGCAGTTTACTATACGGACTAGCGGAATACAATGAGCAGTTCTTC.

CDR3: CASSELAGGLTDTQYF. In nucleotides, the CDR3 is TGTGCCAGCAGTGAACTCGCGGGAGGTTTGACAGATACGCAGTATTTT. The rearrangement links TRBV6-1 to TRBJ2-3, with 8 positions matching TRBD2. CDR1 is MNHNS and CDR2 is SASEGT in the germline V gene. The V segment lost 2 bases and the J segment 3 bases; nucleotides outside the gene matches: 7. The CDR3 length is 16 residues.

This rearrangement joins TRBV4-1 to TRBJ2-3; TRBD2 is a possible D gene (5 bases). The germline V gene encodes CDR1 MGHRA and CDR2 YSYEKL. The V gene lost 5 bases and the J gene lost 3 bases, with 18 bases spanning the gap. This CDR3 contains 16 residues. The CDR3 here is CASSTPLSGLTDTQYF. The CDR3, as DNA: TGCGCCAGCAGCACACCGCTGAGCGGCCTTACAGATACGCAGTATTTT.

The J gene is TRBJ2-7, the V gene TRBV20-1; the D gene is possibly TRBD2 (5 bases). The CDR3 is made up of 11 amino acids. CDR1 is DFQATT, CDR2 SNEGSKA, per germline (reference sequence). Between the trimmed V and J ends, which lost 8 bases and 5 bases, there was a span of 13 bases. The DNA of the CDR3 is TGCAGTCGGGAAGGGCCCAACGAGCAGTACTTC. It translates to CSREGPNEQYF.

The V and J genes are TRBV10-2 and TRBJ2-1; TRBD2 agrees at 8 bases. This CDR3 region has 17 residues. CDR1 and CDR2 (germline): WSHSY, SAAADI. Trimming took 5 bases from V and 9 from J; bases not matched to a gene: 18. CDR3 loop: CASSLARNYPSGSEQFF. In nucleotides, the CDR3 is TGCGCCAGCAGTTTGGCCCGGAACTACCCCAGCGGGAGTGAGCAGTTCTTC.

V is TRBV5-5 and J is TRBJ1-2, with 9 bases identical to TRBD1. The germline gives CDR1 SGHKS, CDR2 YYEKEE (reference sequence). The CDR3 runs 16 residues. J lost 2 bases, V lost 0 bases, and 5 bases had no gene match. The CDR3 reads CASSLDPGTGNYGYTF. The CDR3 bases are TGTGCCAGCAGCTTGGACCCCGGGACAGGGAACTATGGCTACACCTTC.

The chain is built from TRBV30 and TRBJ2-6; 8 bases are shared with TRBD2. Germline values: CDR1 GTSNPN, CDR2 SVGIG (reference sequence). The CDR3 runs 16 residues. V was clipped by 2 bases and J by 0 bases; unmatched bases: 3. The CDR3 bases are TGTGCCTGGAGTTTAGCGGGAAGCTCTGGGGCCAACGTCCTGACTTTC. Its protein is CAWSLAGSSGANVLTF.

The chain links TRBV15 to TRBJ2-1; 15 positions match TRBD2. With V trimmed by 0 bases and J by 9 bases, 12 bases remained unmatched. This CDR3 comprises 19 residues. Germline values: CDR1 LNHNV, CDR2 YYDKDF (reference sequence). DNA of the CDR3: TGTGCCACCAGCAGAGATTGGGGGGGACTAGCGGGAGGTTTTGGTGAGCAGTTCTTC. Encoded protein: CATSRDWGGLAGGFGEQFF.

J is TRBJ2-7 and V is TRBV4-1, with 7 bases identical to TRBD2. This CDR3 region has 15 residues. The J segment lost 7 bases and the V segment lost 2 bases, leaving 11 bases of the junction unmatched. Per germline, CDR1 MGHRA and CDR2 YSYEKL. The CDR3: CASSQSLRTSREQYV. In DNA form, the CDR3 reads TGCGCCAGCAGCCAATCACTCCGGACTAGTCGGGAGCAGTACGTC.